These 4 T cell receptor beta chains were sequenced from one sample in a study of blood T cell repertoires in COVID-19. Produced via immunoSEQ multiplex PCR; TCRdb's table is partial and in-frame only. The data hold approximately 77,000 clones, with 75% to 85% observed a single time. Sequences were obtained from peripheral blood. The receptors were sampled from a woman in her 70s with acute or convalescent COVID-19.

The chain employs TRBV19 and TRBJ2-3; TRBD1 agrees at 9 bases. The trim removed 5 bases at V and 4 bases at J, leaving 7 bases unmatched. The V gene's germline CDR1 is LNHDA and CDR2 SQIVND (reference sequence). CDR3 size: 15 residues. CDR3 residues: CASSLTGGRSDTQYF. The DNA for the CDR3 is TGTGCCAGTAGTCTAACAGGGGGCAGATCAGATACGCAGTATTTT.

This chain joins TRBV18 and TRBJ2-1, with 8 nucleotides matching TRBD1. This CDR3 comprises 15 residues. Losses at the gene ends were 0 bases for V and 7 bases for J; bases not matched to a gene: 5. Germline CDR1 and CDR2: KGHSH and LQKENI. The CDR3 reads CASSPPTGDVNEQFF. The CDR3 DNA is TGTGCCAGCTCACCACCGACAGGGGATGTAAATGAGCAGTTCTTC.

The rearrangement joins TRBV20-1 to TRBJ1-1, with TRBD1 matching 8 bases. V lost 3 bases, J lost 11 bases, and 11 bases stayed unmatched. This CDR3 contains 13 residues. Germline loops: CDR1 DFQATT, CDR2 SNEGSKA (reference sequence). The CDR3 loop reads CSASGDRGTAAFF. DNA for the CDR3: TGCAGTGCTAGTGGAGACAGGGGCACGGCGGCTTTCTTT.

The chain couples TRBV19 to TRBJ1-1; TRBD1 aligns across 8 bases. Germline CDR1 reads LNHDA; CDR2 reads SQIVND (reference sequence). This CDR3 is 16 amino acids long. The junction had 14 bases not matched to a gene; V was cut back by 7 bases and J by 4 bases. The DNA for the CDR3 is TGTGCCAGTACTCCACCCAGCCAGGGGGCCCCCACTGAAGCTTTCTTT. This gives the protein CASTPPSQGAPTEAFF.